A single sample gave rise to the 3 T cell receptor beta chains below, sequenced in a study of cytomegalovirus exposure and HLA in healthy donors. Clones were read by immunoSEQ multiplex PCR, and TCRdb kept only the in-frame ones, dropping some. The data contain some 170,000 clones, roughly 96% of them singletons. The sequencing input was PBMCs. The source is a young woman in good health and CMV-seronegative.

The rearrangement joins TRBV5-1 to TRBJ1-6, with TRBD1 matching 9 bases. This CDR3 spans 15 amino acids. Germline V gene lookup returns CDR1 SGHRS and CDR2 YFSETQ. V shed 4 bases and J 7 bases; nucleotides not matched to a gene: 6. CDR3 in amino acids: CASSTPGQGNSPLHF. CDR3 DNA: TGCGCCAGCAGCACACCGGGACAGGGAAATTCACCCCTCCACTTT.

The chain couples TRBV5-4 to TRBJ1-1, with D maybe TRBD1 (5 bases). This CDR3 is 13 amino acids long. Germline V CDR1 and CDR2: SGHNT, YYREEE (reference sequence). V lost 5 bases and J lost 4, with 12 bases in between. For the CDR3, the DNA is TGTGCCAGCAGACGCAGGGAGGGCACTGAAGCTTTCTTT. The encoded protein is CASRRREGTEAFF.

The chain joins TRBV6-5 to TRBJ1-2; D gene ambiguous. The CDR3 extends over 11 amino acids. Deletions cut 10 bases from V and 8 bases from J, with 14 bases between. Germline CDR1 reads MNHEY; CDR2 reads SVGAGI. The CDR3 DNA reads TGTGCCAATAGCTTAAATTACGGCTACACCTTC. Its translation: CANSLNYGYTF.